Reported below is one TCR beta chain. This sample stems from a study of blood T cell repertoires in COVID-19. Study overall: In each case, the material was cDNA or gDNA derived from T cells, B-cell-depleted T cells, or PBMCs.

Some clones are missing from TCRdb's copy, which holds only in-frame ones; the method was immunoSEQ multiplex PCR. Of roughly 190,000 clones listed, 83% are singletons. The length of the CDR3 is 15 residues. J was trimmed by 2 bases and V by 6 bases; bases with no gene match: 6. CDR1 and CDR2 from the germline V gene are SNHLY and FYNNEI. Sequencing was done on a sample of peripheral blood. This TCR was recovered from a woman in her thirties or forties with acute or convalescent COVID-19. The chain couples TRBV2 to TRBJ1-5; 8 bases align to TRBD1. This CDR3 is CASRVGQGRNQPQHF. CDR3 DNA: TGTGCCAGCAGGGTTGGACAGGGACGCAATCAGCCCCAGCATTTT.